This TCR beta chain was documented in a study of blood T cell repertoires in COVID-19. About the study: COVID-19 samples, acute and convalescent, were from the United States, Italy and Spain. PBMCs, B-cell-depleted T cells, or T cells provided the cDNA or gDNA that made up the material.

Trimming took 4 bases from V and 5 from J; bases not matched to a gene: 5. The CDR3 is 14 residues long. The data were produced by immunoSEQ multiplex PCR, yet TCRdb's version contains in-frame clones alone and is incomplete. The sample consists of under 150,000 clones, around 80% of them appearing once. The TCR sequence derives from a man aged 55-75 years with active or convalescent COVID-19. The chain uses TRBV23-1 and TRBJ2-1; 7 bases fit TRBD1. TRBV23-1 has ORF status, its function being uncertain. Sequencing was carried out using peripheral blood. The CDR3 sequence is CASSPGTEDNEQFF. Here the CDR3 DNA reads TGCGCCAGCAGTCCAGGGACAGAAGACAATGAGCAGTTCTTC.